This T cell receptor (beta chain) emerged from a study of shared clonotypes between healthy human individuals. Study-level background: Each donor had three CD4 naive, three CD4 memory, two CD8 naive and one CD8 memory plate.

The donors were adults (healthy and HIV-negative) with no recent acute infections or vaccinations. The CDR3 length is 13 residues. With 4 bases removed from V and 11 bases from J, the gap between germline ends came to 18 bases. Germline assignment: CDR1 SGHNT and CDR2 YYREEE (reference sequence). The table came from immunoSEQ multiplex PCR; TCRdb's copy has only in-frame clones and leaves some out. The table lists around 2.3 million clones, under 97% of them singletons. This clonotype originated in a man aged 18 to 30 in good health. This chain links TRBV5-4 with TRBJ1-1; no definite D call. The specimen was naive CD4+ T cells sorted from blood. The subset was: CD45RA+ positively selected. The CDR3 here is CASSLPDPPRAFF. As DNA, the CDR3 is TGTGCCAGCAGCCTACCGGACCCCCCGAGGGCTTTCTTT.